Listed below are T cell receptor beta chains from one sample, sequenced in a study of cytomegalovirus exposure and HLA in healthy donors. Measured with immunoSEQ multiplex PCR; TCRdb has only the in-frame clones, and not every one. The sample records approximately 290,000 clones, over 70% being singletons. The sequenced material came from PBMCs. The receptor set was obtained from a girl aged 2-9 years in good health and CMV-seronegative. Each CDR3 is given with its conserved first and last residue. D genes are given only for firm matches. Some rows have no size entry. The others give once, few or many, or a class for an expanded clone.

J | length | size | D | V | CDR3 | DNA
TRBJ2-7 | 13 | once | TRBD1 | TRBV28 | CASSWGQGGEQYF | TGTGCCAGCAGTTGGGGACAGGGGGGCGAGCAGTACTTC
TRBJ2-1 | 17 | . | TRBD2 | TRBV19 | CASSIGGLAGGYNEQFF | TGTGCCAGTAGTATCGGGGGACTAGCGGGCGGGTACAATGAGCAGTTCTTC
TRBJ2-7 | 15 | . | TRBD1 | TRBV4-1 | CASSQATGIPYEQYF | TGCGCCAGCAGCCAGGCGACAGGGATTCCCTACGAGCAGTACTTC
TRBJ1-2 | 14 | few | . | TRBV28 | CASSSDSYLYGYTF | TGTGCCAGCAGTTCTGACAGCTACCTTTATGGCTACACCTTC
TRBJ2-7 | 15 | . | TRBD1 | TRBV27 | CASSLRQGFPYEQYF | TGTGCCAGCAGTCTCCGACAGGGGTTCCCCTACGAGCAGTACTTC
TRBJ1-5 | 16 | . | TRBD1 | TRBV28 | CASSFSVTGWYQPQHF | TGTGCCAGCAGTTTTAGCGTGACAGGGTGGTATCAGCCCCAGCATTTT
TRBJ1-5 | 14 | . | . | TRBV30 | CAWKQPYSNQPQHF | TGTGCCTGGAAACAACCGTATAGCAATCAGCCCCAGCATTTT
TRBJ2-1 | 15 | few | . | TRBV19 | CASSITSSPYNEQFF | TGTGCCAGTAGTATCACTTCTTCGCCCTACAATGAGCAGTTCTTC
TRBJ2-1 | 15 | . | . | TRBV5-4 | CASSSRTYSYNEQFF | TGTGCCAGCAGCTCGCGGACTTACTCCTACAATGAGCAGTTCTTC
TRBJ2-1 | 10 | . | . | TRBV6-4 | CASIFNEQFF | TGTGCCAGCATATTCAATGAGCAGTTCTTC
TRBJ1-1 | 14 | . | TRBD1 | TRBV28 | CASSSGGKNTEAFF | TGTGCCAGCAGCTCAGGGGGGAAGAACACTGAAGCTTTCTTT
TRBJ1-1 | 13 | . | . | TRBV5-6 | CASSLQGSPEAFF | TGTGCCAGCAGTTTACAGGGAAGCCCCGAAGCTTTCTTT
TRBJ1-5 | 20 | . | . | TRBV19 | CASSIVAGNPPHYSNQPQHF | TGTGCCAGTAGTATAGTTGCGGGGAACCCTCCCCACTATAGCAATCAGCCCCAGCATTTT
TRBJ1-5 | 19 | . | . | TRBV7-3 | CASTPGPQRNNDSNQPQHF | TGTGCCAGCACCCCCGGTCCCCAGAGGAACAATGATAGCAATCAGCCCCAGCATTTT
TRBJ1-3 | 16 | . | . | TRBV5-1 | CASSPGSRTDGNTIYF | TGCGCCAGCAGTCCCGGGTCCCGGACAGATGGAAACACCATATATTTT
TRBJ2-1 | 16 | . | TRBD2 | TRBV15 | CATSRDLGLLYNEQFF | TGTGCCACCAGCAGAGATCTGGGACTACTCTACAATGAGCAGTTCTTC
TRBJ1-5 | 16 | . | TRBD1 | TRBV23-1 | CASREQGAESNQPQHF | TGCGCCAGCAGGGAACAGGGGGCAGAGAGCAATCAGCCCCAGCATTTT
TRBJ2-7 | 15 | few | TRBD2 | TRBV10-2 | CASRATSAGSYEQYF | TGCGCCAGCAGGGCGACTAGCGCCGGCTCCTACGAGCAGTACTTC
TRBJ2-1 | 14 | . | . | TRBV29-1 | CSVPGQVPYNEQFF | TGCAGCGTTCCAGGGCAAGTCCCCTACAATGAGCAGTTCTTC
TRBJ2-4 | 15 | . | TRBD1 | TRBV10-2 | CASRRRGLAKNIQYF | TGCGCCAGCAGACGCAGGGGGCTAGCCAAAAACATTCAGTACTTC
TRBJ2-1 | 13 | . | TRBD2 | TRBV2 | CASSESSSGSRFF | TGTGCCAGCAGTGAATCGAGTAGCGGGAGTCGGTTCTTC
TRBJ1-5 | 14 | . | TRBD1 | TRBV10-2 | CASSDGTGVQPQHF | TGCGCCAGCAGTGACGGGACAGGGGTTCAGCCCCAGCATTTT
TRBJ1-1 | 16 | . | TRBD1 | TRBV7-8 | CASSSRPGQMNTEAFF | TGTGCCAGCAGCTCCCGACCGGGACAGATGAACACTGAAGCTTTCTTT
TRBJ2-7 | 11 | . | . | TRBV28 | CASTSFYGQYF | TGTGCCAGCACCTCCTTTTACGGTCAGTACTTC
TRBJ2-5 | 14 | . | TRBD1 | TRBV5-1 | CASSSGQTDGTQYF | TGCGCCAGCAGCTCGGGACAGACTGATGGGACCCAGTACTTC
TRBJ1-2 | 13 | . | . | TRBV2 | CASSGQQYYGYTF | TGTGCCAGCAGCGGACAGCAGTACTATGGCTACACCTTC
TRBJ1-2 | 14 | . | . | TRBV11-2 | CASSLDPQGYGYTF | TGTGCCAGCAGCTTAGACCCCCAGGGCTATGGCTACACCTTC
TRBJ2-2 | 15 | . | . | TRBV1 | CTSSRGQRNTGELFF | TGCACCAGCAGCCGGGGACAGCGGAACACCGGGGAGCTGTTTTTT
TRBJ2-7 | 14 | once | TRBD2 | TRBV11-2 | CASSISGSPYEQYF | TGTGCCAGCAGCATTAGCGGGAGCCCCTACGAGCAGTACTTC
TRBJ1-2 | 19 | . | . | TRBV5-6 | CASSFAVPNGLRGYYGYTF | TGTGCCAGCAGCTTTGCGGTACCGAACGGGCTAAGGGGGTACTATGGCTACACCTTC
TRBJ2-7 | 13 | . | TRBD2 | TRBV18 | CASSPGEGYEQYF | TGTGCCAGCTCACCCGGGGAGGGCTACGAGCAGTACTTC
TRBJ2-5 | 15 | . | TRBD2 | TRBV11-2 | CASSFSRAGGETQYF | TGTGCCAGCAGCTTCTCCCGGGCGGGGGGGGAGACCCAGTACTTC
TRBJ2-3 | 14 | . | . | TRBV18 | CASSPGTLETTQYF | TGTGCCAGCTCACCCGGGACTCTCGAGACAACGCAGTATTTT
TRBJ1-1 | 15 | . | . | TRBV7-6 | CASSLSVAGNTEAFF | TGTGCCAGCAGCTTATCGGTAGCTGGGAACACTGAAGCTTTCTTT
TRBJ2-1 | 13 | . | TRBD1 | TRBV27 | CASSLTGVNEQFF | TGTGCCAGCAGTTTAACAGGGGTCAATGAGCAGTTCTTC
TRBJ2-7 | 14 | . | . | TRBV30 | CAWSRAVVTYEQYF | TGTGCCTGGAGCCGTGCGGTTGTGACCTACGAGCAGTACTTC
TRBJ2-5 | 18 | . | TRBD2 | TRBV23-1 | CASSQCRLAGEYQETQYF | TGCGCCAGCAGTCAATGTCGACTAGCGGGAGAGTACCAAGAGACCCAGTACTTC
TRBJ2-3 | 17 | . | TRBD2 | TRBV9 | CASSFRTSGRAGDTQYF | TGTGCCAGCAGCTTTCGGACTAGCGGGAGGGCCGGGGATACGCAGTATTTT
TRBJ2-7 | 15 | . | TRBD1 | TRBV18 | CASSLPDRGQHEQYF | TGTGCCAGCTCACTACCCGACAGGGGGCAACACGAGCAGTACTTC
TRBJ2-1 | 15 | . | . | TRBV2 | CARNKDTSLRGEQFF | TGTGCCAGGAACAAGGACACCTCCCTAAGGGGTGAGCAGTTCTTC
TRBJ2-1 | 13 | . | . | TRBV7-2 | CASSLNRAGEQFF | TGTGCCAGCAGCTTAAACAGGGCGGGTGAGCAGTTCTTC
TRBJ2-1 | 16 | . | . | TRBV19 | CASSIGAGGYYNEQFF | TGTGCCAGTAGTATCGGCGCAGGGGGGTACTACAATGAGCAGTTCTTC
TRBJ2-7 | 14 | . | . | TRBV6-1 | CASSEGPGLAEQYF | TGTGCCAGCAGTGAAGGGCCAGGGTTGGCCGAGCAGTACTTC
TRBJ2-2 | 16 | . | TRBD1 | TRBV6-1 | CASSGRQGEGTGELFF | TGTGCCAGCAGTGGCCGACAGGGGGAGGGCACCGGGGAGCTGTTTTTT
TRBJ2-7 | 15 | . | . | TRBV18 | CASSPQGWGSYEQYF | TGTGCCAGCTCACCACAGGGGTGGGGATCCTACGAGCAGTACTTC
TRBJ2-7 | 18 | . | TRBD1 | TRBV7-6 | CASSSPLFGTELTYEQYF | TGTGCCAGCAGCTCCCCATTGTTTGGGACAGAGTTGACCTACGAGCAGTACTTC
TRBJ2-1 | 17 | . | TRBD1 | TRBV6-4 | CASSVTGGATSYNEQFF | TGTGCCAGCAGTGTCACAGGGGGCGCAACCTCCTACAATGAGCAGTTCTTC
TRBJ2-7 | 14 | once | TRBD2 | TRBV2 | CASRLGTTTYEQYF | TGTGCCAGCAGGCTCGGGACTACCACCTACGAGCAGTACTTC